Reported below is one T cell receptor (beta chain). The antigen is unknown. These data originate in a study of OX40 agonist ivuxolimab in advanced cancers. The wider study: Patients undergoing dose escalation presented with hepatocellular carcinoma, melanoma, renal cell or head and neck cancer. Earlier anti-PD-1, anti-PD-L1 or anti-CTLA-4 therapy was permitted; roughly 40% had received some. Findings and limits, study-wide: Averaging showed that CD8+ T cells had more expanded clones than CD4+ did. Those patients achieving a partial response at 0.1-3.0 mg/kg showed among the lowest clonal expansion.

This CDR3 comprises 15 residues. The V and J ends lost 4 bases and 11 bases, in that order; junction bases with no gene match: 11. CDR1 and CDR2 from the germline V gene are MGHRA and YSYEKL. Data came from immunoSEQ multiplex PCR; TCRdb stores just in-frame clones and leaves some out. The data contain under 6,000 clones, 65% to 75% of them seen just once; the ten biggest clones take up under 75%. The sequenced sample was CD4+ or CD8+ T cells sorted from blood, obtained in a trial of the OX40 agonist ivuxolimab. This receptor was obtained from an adult with an advanced solid tumor such as melanoma, head and neck, liver or kidney cancer. The chain joins TRBV4-1 to TRBJ1-3; 10 bases map to TRBD1. CDR3 coding DNA: TGCGCCAGCAGCCTCGCGGCGGGACAGGGGTTCGCCATATATTTT. It yields the protein CASSLAAGQGFAIYF.